Listed here is a single T cell receptor (beta chain). The sample belongs to a study of OX40 agonist ivuxolimab in advanced cancers. Across the whole study: All patients had ivuxolimab intravenously every 2 weeks at 0.01 to 10 mg/kg. Dose-escalation subjects each had hepatocellular carcinoma, melanoma, renal cell or head and neck cancer.

Trimming took 1 base from V and 4 from J, leaving 7 bases between them. The CDR3 contains 13 residues. The V gene's germline CDR1 is LGHNA and CDR2 YNFKEQ. Sequenced by immunoSEQ multiplex PCR; TCRdb stores in-frame clones only, minus some. The sample includes some 10,000 clones, roughly 80% of them seen just once. Sample: CD4+ or CD8+ T cells sorted from blood, taken in a trial of the OX40 agonist ivuxolimab. The origin of this receptor is an adult with an advanced solid tumor such as melanoma, head and neck, liver or kidney cancer. The chain couples TRBV4-2 to TRBJ2-5; D is ambiguous. The CDR3 nucleotides are TGTGCCAGCAGCCAAGGGCTAGGAGAGACCCAGTACTTC. Its protein product is CASSQGLGETQYF.